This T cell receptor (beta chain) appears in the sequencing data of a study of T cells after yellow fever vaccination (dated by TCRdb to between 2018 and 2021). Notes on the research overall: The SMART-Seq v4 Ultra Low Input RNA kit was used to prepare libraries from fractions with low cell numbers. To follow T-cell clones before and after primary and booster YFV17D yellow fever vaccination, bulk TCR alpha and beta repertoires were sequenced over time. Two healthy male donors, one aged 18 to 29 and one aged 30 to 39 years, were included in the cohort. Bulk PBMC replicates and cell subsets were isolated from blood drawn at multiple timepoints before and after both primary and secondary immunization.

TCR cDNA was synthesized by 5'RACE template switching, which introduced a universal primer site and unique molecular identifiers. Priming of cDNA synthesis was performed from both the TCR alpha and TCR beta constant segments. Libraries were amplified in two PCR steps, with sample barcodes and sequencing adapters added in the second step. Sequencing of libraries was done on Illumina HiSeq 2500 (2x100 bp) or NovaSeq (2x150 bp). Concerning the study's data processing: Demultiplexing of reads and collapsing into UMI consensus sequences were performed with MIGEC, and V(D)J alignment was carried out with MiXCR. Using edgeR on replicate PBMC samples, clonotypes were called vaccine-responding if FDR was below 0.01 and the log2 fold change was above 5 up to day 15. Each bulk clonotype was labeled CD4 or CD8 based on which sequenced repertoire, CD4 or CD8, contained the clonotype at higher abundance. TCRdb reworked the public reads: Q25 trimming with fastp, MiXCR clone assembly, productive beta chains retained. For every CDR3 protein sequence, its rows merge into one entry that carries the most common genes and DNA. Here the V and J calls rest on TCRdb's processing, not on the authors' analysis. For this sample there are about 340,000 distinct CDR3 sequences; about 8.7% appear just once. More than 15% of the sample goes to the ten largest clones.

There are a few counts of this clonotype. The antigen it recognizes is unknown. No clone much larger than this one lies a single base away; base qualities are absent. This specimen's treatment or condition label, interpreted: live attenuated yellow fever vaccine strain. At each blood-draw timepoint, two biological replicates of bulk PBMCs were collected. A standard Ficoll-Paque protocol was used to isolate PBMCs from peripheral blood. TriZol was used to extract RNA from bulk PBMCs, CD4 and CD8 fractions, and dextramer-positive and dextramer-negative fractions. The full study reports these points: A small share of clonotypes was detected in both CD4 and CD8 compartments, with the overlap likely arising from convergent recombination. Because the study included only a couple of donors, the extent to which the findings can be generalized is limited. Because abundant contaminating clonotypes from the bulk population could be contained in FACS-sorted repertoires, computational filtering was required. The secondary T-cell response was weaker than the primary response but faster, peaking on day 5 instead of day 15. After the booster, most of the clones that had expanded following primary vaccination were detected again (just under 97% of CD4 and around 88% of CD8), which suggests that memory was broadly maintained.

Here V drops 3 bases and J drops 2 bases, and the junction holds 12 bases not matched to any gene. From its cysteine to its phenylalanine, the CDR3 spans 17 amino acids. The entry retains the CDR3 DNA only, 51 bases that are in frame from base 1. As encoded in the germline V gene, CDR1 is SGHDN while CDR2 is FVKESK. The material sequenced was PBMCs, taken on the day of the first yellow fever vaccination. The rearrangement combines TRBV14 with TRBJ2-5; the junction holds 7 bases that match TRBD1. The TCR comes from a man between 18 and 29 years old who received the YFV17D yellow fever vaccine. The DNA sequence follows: TGTGCCAGCAGCCATATCGCCGGGACAGAGCAACAAGAGACCCAGTACTTC. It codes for CASSHIAGTEQQETQYF.